A selection of T cell receptor beta chains follows, all from one sample in a study of blood T cell repertoires in COVID-19. Using immunoSEQ multiplex PCR, the repertoire was profiled, and TCRdb retains in-frame clones only, with some absent. The sample consists of approximately 190,000 clones, about 88% of them appearing once. Source material: peripheral blood. The receptors were gathered from a man in his forties with active or convalescent COVID-19. CDR3s include the opening cysteine and the closing phenylalanine or tryptophan. D genes are given only for firm matches. Clone size is given for some rows only: seen once, a few or many times, or a class if the clone is expanded.

V gene	D gene	clone size	J gene	CDR3 protein	CDR3 DNA
TRBV7-3	.	.	TRBJ2-3	CASSSSPRSSGTDTQYF	TGTGCCAGCAGCTCATCTCCCCGGAGCTCGGGCACAGATACGCAGTATTTT
TRBV5-1	.	.	TRBJ2-1	CASSLVSGDRTQFF	TGCGCCAGCAGCTTGGTATCGGGGGACCGGACTCAGTTCTTC
TRBV19	.	once	TRBJ1-3	CASQTGRTTSGNTIYF	TGTGCCAGTCAAACGGGCAGGACAACCTCTGGAAACACCATATATTTT
TRBV28	.	few	TRBJ1-2	CASSLLRTNGYTF	TGTGCCAGCAGTCTCCTAAGGACTAATGGCTACACCTTC
TRBV14	.	.	TRBJ1-4	CASSPNGGTNEKLFF	TGTGCCAGCAGCCCTAACGGGGGAACTAATGAAAAACTGTTTTTT
TRBV6-4	.	.	TRBJ1-6	CASSDSTGMPLHF	TGTGCCAGCAGTGACTCAACAGGGATGCCCCTCCACTTT
TRBV11-3	TRBD1	.	TRBJ1-2	CASSFRTGWNYGYTF	TGTGCCAGCAGCTTTCGGACAGGGTGGAACTATGGCTACACCTTC
TRBV6-5	.	.	TRBJ1-2	CASRQPGANYGYTF	TGTGCCAGCAGACAACCGGGGGCTAACTATGGCTACACCTTC
TRBV6-5	.	.	TRBJ1-3	CATSGVSSGNTIYF	TGTGCCACGTCGGGGGTAAGCTCTGGAAACACCATATATTTT
TRBV19	TRBD1	.	TRBJ1-1	CASTQGQGRLTEAFF	TGTGCCAGTACCCAGGGACAGGGCCGACTCACTGAAGCTTTCTTT
TRBV6-1	.	few	TRBJ1-5	CASSEAVGYQPQHF	TGTGCCAGCAGTGAAGCGGTGGGCTATCAGCCCCAGCATTTT
TRBV5-1	TRBD1	.	TRBJ2-3	CASSSVTGGTDTQYF	TGCGCCAGCAGCTCGGTTACAGGGGGCACAGATACGCAGTATTTT
TRBV7-2	TRBD1	.	TRBJ2-1	CASSHQGAYNEQFF	TGTGCCAGCAGCCATCAGGGGGCCTACAATGAGCAGTTCTTC
TRBV12-3/TRBV12-4	TRBD1	.	TRBJ1-1	CASSLFAEGAAFF	TGTGCCAGCAGTTTATTCGCCGAGGGGGCAGCTTTCTTT
TRBV7-2	.	.	TRBJ1-5	CASSVQRNQPQHF	TGTGCCAGCAGCGTCCAGCGGAATCAGCCCCAGCATTTT
TRBV27	.	.	TRBJ1-1	CASSESRGIMNTEAFF	TGTGCCAGCAGTGAAAGCCGGGGAATCATGAACACTGAAGCTTTCTTT
TRBV24-1	.	.	TRBJ1-4	CATSETAGEEKLFF	TGTGCCACCAGTGAAACGGCAGGGGAAGAAAAACTGTTTTTT
TRBV12-3/TRBV12-4	.	.	TRBJ2-1	CASSLSGNEQFF	TGTGCCAGCAGTTTAAGCGGGAATGAGCAGTTCTTC